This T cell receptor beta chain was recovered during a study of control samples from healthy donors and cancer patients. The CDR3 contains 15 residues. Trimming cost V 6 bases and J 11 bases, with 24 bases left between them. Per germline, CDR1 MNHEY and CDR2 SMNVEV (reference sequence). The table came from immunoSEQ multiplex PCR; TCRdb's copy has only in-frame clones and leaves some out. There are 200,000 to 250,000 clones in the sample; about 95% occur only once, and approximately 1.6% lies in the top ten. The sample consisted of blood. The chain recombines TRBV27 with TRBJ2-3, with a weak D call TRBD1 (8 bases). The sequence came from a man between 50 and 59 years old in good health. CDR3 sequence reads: CASSSYEGGTGLQYF. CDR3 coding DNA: TGTGCCAGCAGCTCGTACGAGGGGGGGACAGGATTGCAGTATTTT.